Listed here are 20 T cell receptor beta chains from one sample, sequenced in a study of metastatic and nonmetastatic thyroid tumors. Among the patients, none had received any treatment before thyroid surgery. Through MiXCR, TCRdb re-clonotyped the PCR reads. The sample holds tens of thousands of clones, 15% to 20% seen once. The material sequenced was tumor tissue. These receptors were obtained from a female donor with papillary thyroid cancer or a benign thyroid nodule (not recorded which). Some clones in this sample may be carry-over from other donors' samples.

This chain joins TRBV12-3 or TRBV12-4 and TRBJ2-2, with TRBD1 matching over 8 bases. Losses at the gene ends were 5 bases for V and 4 bases for J; bases not matched to a gene: 6. This CDR3 comprises 15 residues. The CDR3 DNA is TGTGCCAGCAGTGCCCTGACAGGGGTCACCGGGGAGCTGTTTTTT. Translated, it gives CASSALTGVTGELFF.

This clone was picked up a small number of times. At one end, the junction sequence differs from germline, possibly due to a read error. This chain links TRBV6-2 or TRBV6-3 with TRBJ2-1; D remains ambiguous. The CDR3 length is 12 residues. CDR1 MNHEY and CDR2 SVGEGT come from the germline V gene. The CDR3 DNA sequence: TGTGCCAGCATTATGACCTACAATGAACAGTTCTTC. Protein sequence: CASIMTYNEQFF.

This clone has at least ten counts. The chain employs TRBV15 and TRBJ1-4, with D perhaps matching TRBD1 (5 bases). Germline assignment: CDR1 LNHNV and CDR2 YYDKDF (reference sequence). The CDR3 has 16 residues. Trimming took off 0 bases at V and 4 bases at J, with 12 bases between the two ends. This CDR3 reads CATSRDQARDNEKLFF. In nucleotides, the CDR3 is TGTGCCACCAGCAGAGATCAGGCCAGGGATAATGAAAAACTGTTTTTT.

In its sample, this clone was seen a few times. At one end the junction does not follow the germline gene, possibly because of a read error. The chain joins TRBV2 to TRBJ2-5; D is perhaps TRBD2 (6 bases). This CDR3 comprises 14 residues. Per the germline V gene, CDR1 is SNHLY and CDR2 is FYNNEI. DNA of the CDR3: TGTGCCAGCAGTGTTCAGGACTACCAAGGGACCCAGTGCTTC. Protein product: CASSVQDYQGTQCF.

This clone came up many times. The chain combines TRBV27 with TRBJ2-3; a possible D gene is TRBD2 (6 bases). Per the germline V gene, CDR1 is MNHEY and CDR2 is SMNVEV (reference sequence). V was cut by 0 bases and J by 2 bases, with 6 bases left in between. The CDR3 is 14 residues long. In DNA form, the CDR3 reads TGTGCCAGCAGTTTATCGGACTACACAGATACGCAGTATTTT. Its protein is CASSLSDYTDTQYF.

In this sample, this clone turned up a few times. This clone may be a read error of a much larger clone one base away. This sample also contains other DNA sequences that code for the same CDR3. V usage is TRBV6-1 and J usage is TRBJ1-4; 7 bases are shared with TRBD1. V gave up 6 bases and J gave up 8 bases; unmatched junction bases: 12. The CDR3 is 15 residues long. The V gene's germline CDR1 is MNHNS and CDR2 SASEGT. CDR3 sequence: CASSPPGQRGEKLFF. The CDR3 DNA sequence: TGTGCCAGCAGCCCCCCGGGACAGAGAGGGGAAAAACTGTTTTTT.

This clone has just a few counts. A read error is possible here, since a much larger clone lies one base away. The chain carries TRBV12-3 or TRBV12-4 and TRBJ2-3, with D perhaps being TRBD1 or TRBD2 (5 bases each). V was pared by 6 bases and J by 7 bases, with 23 bases between. This CDR3 has 16 amino acids. In nucleotides, the CDR3 is TGTGCCAGCAGACCCCCAGGGCGGGTTGGGGGTCATACGCAGTATTTT. Translation: CASRPPGRVGGHTQYF.

This clone appeared many times. The chain employs TRBV5-1 and TRBJ2-1, with D perhaps being TRBD1 or TRBD2 (6 bases each). Germline V gene lookup returns CDR1 SGHRS and CDR2 YFSETQ. Trimming took off 2 bases at V and 8 bases at J, with 8 bases between the two ends. CDR3 length: 12 amino acids. CDR3 sequence reads: CASSFRGDEQFF. CDR3 DNA: TGCGCCAGCAGCTTTAGGGGGGATGAGCAGTTCTTC.

This clone was counted at least ten times. The genes are TRBV15 and TRBJ1-3, with D hard to call. The germline V and J ends were trimmed by 6 bases and 4 bases, with 16 bases remaining between them. The CDR3 extends over 15 amino acids. Germline V gives CDR1 LNHNV, CDR2 YYDKDF (reference sequence). CDR3 DNA sequence: TGTGCCACCAGTTTGAACCCCCTGGGAGGAAACACCATATATTTT. Its protein is CATSLNPLGGNTIYF. Complete variable domain (other parts from reference TRBV15 and TRBJ1-3): DAMVIQNPRYQVTQFGKPVTLSCSQTLNHNVMYWYQQKSSQAPKLLFHYYDKDFNNEADTPDNFQSRRPNTSFCFLDIRSPGLGDTAMYLCATSLNPLGGNTIYFGEGSWLTVV.

This clone was found many times. This rearrangement joins TRBV27 to TRBJ2-1; D could derive from TRBD1 or TRBD2 (6 bases each). The CDR3 loop spans 11 amino acids. Trimming removed 8 bases at V and 10 bases at J, with 12 bases between. The germline V gene encodes CDR1 MNHEY and CDR2 SMNVEV (reference sequence). The CDR3 DNA reads TGTGCCAGCGGGGGGCTTAAGGAGCAGTTCTTC. Its translation is CASGGLKEQFF.

The V and J genes are TRBV20-1 and TRBJ2-7, with D possibly matching TRBD1 (6 bases). This CDR3 is built from 15 residues. Germline V CDR1 and CDR2: DFQATT, SNEGSKA (reference sequence). Trimming shortened V by 3 bases and J by 4 bases, and 19 bases separated the two germline ends. CDR3 nucleotide sequence: TGCAGTGCTAGTAGGGGGACGGGACCCGAATACGAGCAGTACTTC. This encodes CSASRGTGPEYEQYF.

This clone has at least ten counts. V usage is TRBV9 and J usage is TRBJ2-3; D is unresolved. Trimming shortened V by 2 bases and J by 6 bases, and 10 bases separated the two germline ends. The germline gives CDR1 SGDLS, CDR2 YYNGEE. The CDR3 loop spans 13 amino acids. CDR3 amino acids: CASSVQTVDTQYF. The CDR3 nucleotides read TGTGCCAGCAGCGTCCAGACCGTTGATACGCAGTATTTT.

This clone has at least ten counts. This chain joins TRBV28 and TRBJ2-7; no reliable D call. Trimming cost V 6 bases and J 2 bases, with 17 bases left between them. This CDR3 comprises 15 residues. Germline V gives CDR1 MDHEN, CDR2 SYDVKM. The CDR3 is CASSSPGFLTYEQYF. CDR3 DNA: TGTGCCAGCAGCTCCCCTGGATTTCTCACCTACGAGCAGTACTTC.

This clone was recorded many times. The chain links TRBV2 to TRBJ2-5; 8 bases are shared with TRBD2. The CDR3 is 12 amino acids. Germline V CDR1 and CDR2: SNHLY, FYNNEI. The V gene end was trimmed by 10 bases and the J gene end by 3 bases; junction bases not matched to a gene: 4. CDR3 sequence (DNA): TGTGCCACCTCACTAGCGGAAGAGACCCAGTACTTC. Protein product: CATSLAEETQYF.

This clone appeared many times. The chain recombines TRBV11-1 with TRBJ2-5; 8 bases line up with TRBD1. CDR1 and CDR2 from the germline V gene are SGHAT and FQDESV (reference sequence). Losses at the gene ends were 4 bases for V and 5 bases for J; bases not matched to a gene: 21. The CDR3 has 19 amino acids. The CDR3 protein is CASSSTRSVGQGMVETQYF. The CDR3, as DNA: TGTGCCAGCAGCTCAACCCGCTCAGTCGGACAGGGAATGGTCGAGACCCAGTACTTC. The full variable domain, its missing parts supplied by reference TRBV11-1 and TRBJ2-5, is EAEVAQSPRYKITEKSQAVAFWCDPISGHATLYWYRQILGQGPELLVQFQDESVVDDSQLPKDRFSAERLKGVDSTLKIQPAELGDSAMYLCASSSTRSVGQGMVETQYFGPGTRLLVL.

This clone was detected many times. The genes are TRBV6-1 and TRBJ2-2, with D perhaps TRBD1 (5 bases). Trimming removed 2 bases at V and 4 bases at J, with 11 bases between. Looked up from germline, CDR1 is MNHNS and CDR2 is SASEGT. The CDR3 is 15 amino acids. Written as DNA, the CDR3 is TGTGCCAGCAGTGAACTCGACAGATTCACCGGGGAGCTGTTTTTT. Translation gives CASSELDRFTGELFF.

This clone was counted ten times or more. The rearrangement joins TRBV30 to TRBJ1-3; 7 bases map to TRBD1. CDR3 size: 14 residues. V shed 3 bases, J shed 4 bases, and the junction held 6 bases outside the gene matches. Germline lookup yields CDR1 GTSNPN and CDR2 SVGIG (reference sequence). In DNA form, the CDR3 reads TGTGCCTGGAGACCGACAGGGACCGGAAACACCATATATTTT. Its translation: CAWRPTGTGNTIYF.

This clone came up many times. V gene TRBV7-9 combines with J gene TRBJ2-3; tentatively, D is TRBD1 (6 bases). This CDR3 region has 14 residues. Germline CDR1 reads SEHNR; CDR2 reads FQNEAQ (reference sequence). V gave up 0 bases and J gave up 10 bases, with 14 bases separating them. The CDR3 reads CASSLAGGEIAQYF. The CDR3 coding sequence is TGTGCCAGCAGCTTAGCAGGGGGAGAGATAGCGCAGTATTTT.

The genes are TRBV9 and TRBJ1-2; D is undetermined. The germline CDR1 and CDR2 sequences are SGDLS and YYNGEE. The germline V and J ends were trimmed by 7 bases and 4 bases, with 14 bases remaining between them. CDR3 length equals 13 residues. The chain's CDR3 is CASSGQETYGYTF. In DNA, the CDR3 is TGTGCCAGCTCCGGCCAAGAGACCTATGGCTACACCTTC.

This clone occurred many times. The chain links TRBV27 to TRBJ2-7; the match to TRBD2 covers 12 bases. V lost 6 bases, J lost 5 bases, and 8 bases stayed unmatched. The CDR3 sequence is 15 residues long. CDR1 and CDR2 from the germline V gene are MNHEY and SMNVEV (reference sequence). CDR3 nucleotide sequence: TGTGCCAGCAGGGAACTAGCGGGAGGCCTGCACGAGCAGTACTTC. This codes for CASRELAGGLHEQYF.